Shown below are 5 T cell receptor beta chains from a single sample sequenced in a study of blood T cell repertoires in COVID-19. The repertoire was sequenced with immunoSEQ multiplex PCR; TCRdb's copy has only in-frame clones and lacks some. This table has a few hundred thousand clones, 92% appearing once. Sequencing was done on a sample of PBMCs or T cells enriched from blood (not recorded which). The receptors were sampled from a woman aged 30 to 39 who had recovered from COVID-19.

This clone turned up a few times. The rearrangement uses TRBV2 and TRBJ2-5, with D perhaps TRBD2 (6 bases). V shed 5 bases and J shed 0 bases, with 7 bases lying between them. Germline V gene lookup returns CDR1 SNHLY and CDR2 FYNNEI. This CDR3 is 13 amino acids long. CDR3 region: CASSWDYQETQYF. For the CDR3, the DNA is TGTGCCAGCAGTTGGGACTACCAAGAGACCCAGTACTTC.

The CDR3 loop is CASSTQGNGYTF. For the CDR3, the DNA is TGTGCCAGCAGTACACAGGGGAATGGCTACACCTTC. The genes are TRBV12-3 or TRBV12-4 and TRBJ1-2; 7 positions match TRBD1. V was clipped by 5 bases and J by 6 bases; unmatched bases: 3. The CDR3 consists of 12 residues.

The chain links TRBV6-2 or TRBV6-3 to TRBJ1-5, with D perhaps matching TRBD1 (5 bases). The V gene lost 6 bases and the J gene lost 6 bases, with 9 bases spanning the gap. The germline V gene has CDR1 MNHEY and CDR2 SVGEGT. The length of the CDR3 is 12 residues. CDR3: CASSEGVQPQHF. The CDR3 nucleotides read TGTGCCAGCAGCGAAGGGGTTCAGCCCCAGCATTTT.

The V gene is TRBV9, the J gene TRBJ2-1; maybe TRBD2 (6 bases). Germline V gene data show CDR1 as SGDLS and CDR2 as YYNGEE. Trimming shortened V by 0 bases and J by 5 bases, and 15 bases separated the two germline ends. The CDR3 length is 16 residues. CDR3 coding DNA: TGTGCCAGCAGCGTAGAGTTCGCGGGACTCAACAATGAGCAGTTCTTC. Translating gives CASSVEFAGLNNEQFF. Using reference TRBV9 and TRBJ2-1 for the parts outside the CDR3, the full variable domain is DSGVTQTPKHLITATGQRVTLRCSPRSGDLSVYWYQQSLDQGLQFLIQYYNGEERAKGNILERFSAQQFPDLHSELNLSSLELGDSALYFCASSVEFAGLNNEQFFGPGTRLTVL.

J is TRBJ2-7 and V is TRBV5-1; a weak D match, TRBD1 (6 bases). CDR3 size: 14 residues. Germline CDR1 and CDR2: SGHRS and YFSETQ. Trimming shortened V by 0 bases and J by 6 bases, and 13 bases separated the two germline ends. CDR3 nucleotide sequence: TGCGCCAGCAGCTTGGTACAGGGAGCCTCCGAGCAGTACTTC. Its translation is CASSLVQGASEQYF.